The 14 T cell receptor beta chains presented below share a single source sample, sequenced in a study of T cell responses to AZD1222 COVID-19 vaccine. Profiling relied on immunoSEQ multiplex PCR, and the TCRdb table lists in-frame clones only, not all of them. The data contain 120,000 or so clones, around 81% of them seen just once; the ten biggest clones take up about 4.6%. The sample consisted of peripheral blood, taken on day 0 of AZD1222 vaccination. The origin of the receptors is an adult in good health.

The chain has TRBV5-1 and TRBJ2-5; no definite D call. There are 13 residues in the CDR3. The germline V gene has CDR1 SGHRS and CDR2 YFSETQ. V shed 4 bases and J shed 3 bases, with 10 bases lying between them. In DNA form, the CDR3 reads TGCGCCAGCAGCAGCGTCCAAGAAGAGACCCAGTACTTC. The encoded protein is CASSSVQEETQYF.

The rearrangement links TRBV7-9 to TRBJ1-1, with TRBD1 matching over 8 bases. The trim removed 6 bases at V and 4 bases at J, leaving 10 bases unmatched. The CDR3 contains 15 residues. In germline, CDR1 is SEHNR, CDR2 FQNEAQ (reference sequence). CDR3 in amino acids: CASSSSQGATTEAFF. The DNA for the CDR3 is TGTGCCAGCAGTTCTTCTCAGGGGGCGACCACTGAAGCTTTCTTT.

The chain joins TRBV18 to TRBJ2-7; D assignment may be TRBD1 or TRBD2 (5 bases each). The CDR3 consists of 14 residues. Germline-derived CDR1 and CDR2 are KGHSH and LQKENI. The ends were cut back, 5 bases at V and 5 bases at J, with 16 bases in the middle. CDR3 bases: TGTGCCAGCTCATCTTCAGGGAGCCAGGACGAGCAGTACTTC. Translation: CASSSSGSQDEQYF.

The chain has TRBV5-1 and TRBJ2-1, with D unclear. Germline V gives CDR1 SGHRS, CDR2 YFSETQ. V was shortened by 0 bases and J by 6 bases, with 7 bases between the two germline ends. The CDR3 consists of 13 residues. Here the CDR3 reads CASSLVVGNEQFF. CDR3 nucleotide sequence: TGCGCCAGCAGCTTGGTTGTGGGCAATGAGCAGTTCTTC. Looking up the rest from reference TRBV5-1 and TRBJ2-1 gives the full variable domain: KAGVTQTPRYLIKTRGQQVTLSCSPISGHRSVSWYQQTPGQGLQFLFEYFSETQRNKGNFPGRFSGRQFSNSRSEMNVSTLELGDSALYLCASSLVVGNEQFFGPGTRLTVL.

The genes are TRBV5-5 and TRBJ2-1; 10 positions match TRBD2. CDR1 SGHKS and CDR2 YYEKEE come from the germline V gene (reference sequence). The trim removed 5 bases at V and 1 base at J, leaving 6 bases unmatched. This CDR3 spans 16 amino acids. CDR3 coding DNA: TGTGCCAGCAGTTCCTGGACTAGCGGTTCCTACAATGAGCAGTTCTTC. It yields the protein CASSSWTSGSYNEQFF.

This clone has only one observation. V usage is TRBV9 and J usage is TRBJ2-7; unclear D gene. CDR1 is SGDLS, CDR2 YYNGEE, per germline. Deletions cut 0 bases from V and 5 bases from J, with 12 bases between. The CDR3 length is 14 residues. Here the CDR3 reads CASSVALDGDEQYF. The CDR3 nucleotides read TGTGCCAGCAGCGTAGCCCTGGACGGCGACGAGCAGTACTTC. Full variable domain (remainder filled in from reference TRBV9 and TRBJ2-7): DSGVTQTPKHLITATGQRVTLRCSPRSGDLSVYWYQQSLDQGLQFLIQYYNGEERAKGNILERFSAQQFPDLHSELNLSSLELGDSALYFCASSVALDGDEQYFGPGTRLTVT.

This clone was seen once. The rearrangement links TRBV27 to TRBJ2-7; 9 positions agree with TRBD1. Germline lookup yields CDR1 MNHEY and CDR2 SMNVEV (reference sequence). This CDR3 contains 15 residues. The ends lost 6 bases at V and 4 bases at J; junction bases unmatched: 10. The CDR3 spells CASRKPGTGFYEQYF. The CDR3, as DNA: TGTGCCAGCAGAAAGCCCGGGACAGGGTTTTACGAGCAGTACTTC.

The chain uses TRBV7-2 and TRBJ1-1, with a weak D call TRBD1 (5 bases). Germline CDR1 reads SGHTA; CDR2 reads FQGNSA. The CDR3 covers 14 residues. V shed 1 base and J shed 10 bases, with 16 bases lying between them. The chain's CDR3 is CASSLGGTGVLAFF. The CDR3 coding sequence is TGTGCCAGCAGCTTAGGAGGGACGGGCGTGTTAGCTTTCTTT. Together with reference TRBV7-2 and TRBJ1-1, the CDR3 gives the full variable domain: GAGVSQSPSNKVTEKGKDVELRCDPISGHTALYWYRQSLGQGLEFLIYFQGNSAPDKSGLPSDRFSAERTGGSVSTLTIQRTQQEDSAVYLCASSLGGTGVLAFFGQGTRLTVV.

The V gene is TRBV2, the J gene TRBJ1-2, with D unresolved. V lost 2 bases and J 5 bases, leaving 15 bases between the germline ends. Per the germline V gene, CDR1 is SNHLY and CDR2 is FYNNEI. The CDR3 totals 15 residues. As DNA, the CDR3 is TGTGCCAGCAGTGAAAGCCGGGGTTTGGGTTATGGCTACACCTTC. Its translation: CASSESRGLGYGYTF.

This chain connects TRBV5-1 to TRBJ2-1; D perhaps matches TRBD2 (5 bases). Trimming cost V 0 bases and J 9 bases, with 13 bases left between them. The CDR3 spans 14 residues. Germline V gene sequence: CDR1 SGHRS, CDR2 YFSETQ. This CDR3 is CASSLVPGSAEQFF. CDR3 DNA: TGCGCCAGCAGCTTGGTCCCGGGGTCGGCTGAGCAGTTCTTC.

This chain uses TRBV5-1 with TRBJ2-4, with 11 bases fitting TRBD2. Trimming at V came to 6 bases and at J to 3 bases, leaving 8 bases not matched to a gene. In germline, CDR1 is SGHRS, CDR2 YFSETQ. The CDR3 is 16 amino acids. The CDR3 sequence is CASTPTSGMRKNIQYF. The CDR3 DNA sequence: TGCGCCAGCACGCCGACTAGCGGGATGCGCAAAAACATTCAGTACTTC.

This CDR3 reads CASSARLAGSSYEQYF. CDR3 nucleotides: TGTGCCAGCAGCGCAAGACTAGCGGGGAGCTCCTACGAGCAGTACTTC. The chain links TRBV9 to TRBJ2-7; 11 nucleotides line up with TRBD2. Germline CDR1 and CDR2: SGDLS and YYNGEE. The CDR3 is 16 amino acids. V lost 3 bases and J lost 0; bases outside the gene matches: 5.

The J gene is TRBJ2-7, the V gene TRBV28; possibly TRBD2 for D (5 bases). V was trimmed by 5 bases and J by 2 bases, leaving 16 bases between them. This CDR3 comprises 15 residues. Germline V CDR1 and CDR2: MDHEN, SYDVKM. CDR3 loop: CASSRRTGIAYEQYF. The CDR3 region has the DNA TGTGCCAGCAGTCGAAGGACGGGAATAGCCTACGAGCAGTACTTC.

V gene TRBV12-3 or TRBV12-4 combines with J gene TRBJ1-1; D uncertain. The V end was cut by 5 bases, the J end by 0 bases, with 1 base between. The CDR3 has 11 amino acids. The CDR3 DNA follows: TGTGCCAGCAGTATGAACACTGAAGCTTTCTTT. Its protein product is CASSMNTEAFF.